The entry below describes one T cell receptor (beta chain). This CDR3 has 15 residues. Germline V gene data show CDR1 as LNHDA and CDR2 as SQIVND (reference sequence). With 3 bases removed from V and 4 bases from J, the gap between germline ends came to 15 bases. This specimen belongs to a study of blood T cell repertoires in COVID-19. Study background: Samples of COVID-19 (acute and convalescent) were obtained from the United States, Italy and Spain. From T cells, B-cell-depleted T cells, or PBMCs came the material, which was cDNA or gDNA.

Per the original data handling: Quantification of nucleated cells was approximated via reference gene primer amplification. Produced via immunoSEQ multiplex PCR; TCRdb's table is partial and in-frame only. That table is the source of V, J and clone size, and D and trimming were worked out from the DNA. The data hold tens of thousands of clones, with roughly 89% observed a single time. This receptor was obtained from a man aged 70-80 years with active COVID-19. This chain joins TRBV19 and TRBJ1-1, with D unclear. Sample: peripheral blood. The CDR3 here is CASSISPVVGTEAFF. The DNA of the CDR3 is TGTGCCAGTAGTATCTCACCGGTTGTTGGCACTGAAGCTTTCTTT.